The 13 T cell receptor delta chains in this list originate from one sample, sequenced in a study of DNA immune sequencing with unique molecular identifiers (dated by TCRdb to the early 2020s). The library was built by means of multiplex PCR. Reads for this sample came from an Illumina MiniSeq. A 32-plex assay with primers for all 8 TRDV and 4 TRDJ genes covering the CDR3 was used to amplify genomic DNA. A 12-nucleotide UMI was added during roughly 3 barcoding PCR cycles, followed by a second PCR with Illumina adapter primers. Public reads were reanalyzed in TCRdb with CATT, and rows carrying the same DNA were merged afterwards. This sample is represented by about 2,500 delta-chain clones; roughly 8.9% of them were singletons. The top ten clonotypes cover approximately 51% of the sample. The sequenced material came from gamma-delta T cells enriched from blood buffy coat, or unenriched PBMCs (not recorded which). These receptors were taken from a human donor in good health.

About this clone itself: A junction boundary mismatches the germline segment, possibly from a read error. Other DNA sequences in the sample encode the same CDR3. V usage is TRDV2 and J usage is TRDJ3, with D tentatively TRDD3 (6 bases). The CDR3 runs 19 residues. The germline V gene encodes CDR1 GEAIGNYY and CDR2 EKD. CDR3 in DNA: TGTGCCTGCGACACCGTACGGGGGGAGAGCTCCTGGGACACCCGACAGATGTTTTTC. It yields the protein CACDTVRGESSWDTRQMFF.

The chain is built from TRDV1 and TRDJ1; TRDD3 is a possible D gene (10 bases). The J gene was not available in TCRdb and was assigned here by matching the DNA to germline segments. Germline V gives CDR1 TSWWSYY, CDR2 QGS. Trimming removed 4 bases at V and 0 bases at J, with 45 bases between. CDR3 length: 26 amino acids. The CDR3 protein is CALGVPLPSYAPRLLGDSKYTDKLIF. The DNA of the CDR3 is TGTGCTCTTGGGGTCCCTTTGCCTTCCTACGCCCCCCGTTTACTGGGGGATTCCAAGTACACCGATAAACTCATCTTT.

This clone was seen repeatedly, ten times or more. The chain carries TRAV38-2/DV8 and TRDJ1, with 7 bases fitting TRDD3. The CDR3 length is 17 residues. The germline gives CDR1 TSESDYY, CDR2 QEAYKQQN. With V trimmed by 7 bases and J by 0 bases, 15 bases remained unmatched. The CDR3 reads CAYCDNGWGLHTDKLIF. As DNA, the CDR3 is TGTGCTTATTGCGATAACGGCTGGGGGCTTCACACCGATAAACTCATCTTT.

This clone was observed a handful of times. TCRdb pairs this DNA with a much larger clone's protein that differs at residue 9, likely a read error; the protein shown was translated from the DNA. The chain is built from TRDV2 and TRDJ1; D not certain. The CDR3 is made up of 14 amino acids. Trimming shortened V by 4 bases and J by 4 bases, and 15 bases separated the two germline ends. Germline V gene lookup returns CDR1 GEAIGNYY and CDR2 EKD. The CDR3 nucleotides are TGTGCCTGTGATTCGGTAGAGAACATCGATAAACTCATCTTT. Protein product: CACDSVENIDKLIF.

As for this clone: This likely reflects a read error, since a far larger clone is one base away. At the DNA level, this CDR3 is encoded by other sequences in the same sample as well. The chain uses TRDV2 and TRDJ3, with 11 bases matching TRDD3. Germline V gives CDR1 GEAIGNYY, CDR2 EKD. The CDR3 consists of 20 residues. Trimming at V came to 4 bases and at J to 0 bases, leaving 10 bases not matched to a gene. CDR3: CACEPYWGIRGSWDTRQMFF. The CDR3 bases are TGTGCCTGTGAACCGTATTGGGGGATACGGGGCTCCTGGGACACCCGACAGATGTTTTTC.

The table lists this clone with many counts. CDR3 bases: TGTGCCTGTGACACACCCTGGGGGATACCTTCCACCGATAAACTCATCTTT. Its protein is CACDTPWGIPSTDKLIF. This chain links TRDV2 with TRDJ1; 11 bases are a match to TRDD3. J was trimmed by 1 base and V by 1 base; bases with no gene match: 7. Germline CDR1 is GEAIGNYY and CDR2 is EKD. The CDR3 has 17 residues.

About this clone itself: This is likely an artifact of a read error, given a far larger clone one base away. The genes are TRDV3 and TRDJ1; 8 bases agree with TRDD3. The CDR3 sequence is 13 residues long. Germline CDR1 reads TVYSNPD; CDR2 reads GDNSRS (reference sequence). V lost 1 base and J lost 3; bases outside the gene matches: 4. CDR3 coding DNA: TGTGCCTTTACTGTGGGATACGCCGATAAACTCATCTTT. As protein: CAFTVGYADKLIF.

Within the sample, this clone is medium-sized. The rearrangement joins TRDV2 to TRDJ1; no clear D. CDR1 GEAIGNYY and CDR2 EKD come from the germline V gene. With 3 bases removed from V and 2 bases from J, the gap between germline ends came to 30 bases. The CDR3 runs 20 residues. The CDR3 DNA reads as TGTGCCTGTGACCCGGTTACTCTGCTGGAGCCCTCCGTGAGGACCGATAAACTCATCTTT. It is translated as CACDPVTLLEPSVRTDKLIF.

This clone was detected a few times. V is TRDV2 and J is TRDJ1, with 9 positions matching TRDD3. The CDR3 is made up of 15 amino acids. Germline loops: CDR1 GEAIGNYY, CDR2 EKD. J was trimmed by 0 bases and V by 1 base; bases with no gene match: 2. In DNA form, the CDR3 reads TGTGCCTGTGACACACTGGGGGAAAACACCGATAAACTCATCTTT. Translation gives CACDTLGENTDKLIF.

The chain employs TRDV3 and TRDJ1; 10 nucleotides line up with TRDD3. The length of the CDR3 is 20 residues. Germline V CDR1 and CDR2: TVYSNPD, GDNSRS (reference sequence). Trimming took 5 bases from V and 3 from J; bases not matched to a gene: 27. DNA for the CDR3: TGTGCCACCACCCCCCGTCCTTCAGTACTGGGGGATCCCACCGCCGATAAACTCATCTTT. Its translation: CATTPRPSVLGDPTADKLIF.

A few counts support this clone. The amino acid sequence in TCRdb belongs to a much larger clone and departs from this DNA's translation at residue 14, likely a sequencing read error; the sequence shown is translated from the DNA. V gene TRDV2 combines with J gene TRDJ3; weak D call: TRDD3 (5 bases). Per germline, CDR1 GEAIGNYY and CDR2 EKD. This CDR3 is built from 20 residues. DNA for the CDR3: TGTGCCTGTGACACCTTGGGGACCACGAACGGCTCCTGGTACACCCGACAGATGTTTTTC. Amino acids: CACDTLGTTNGSWYTRQMFF.

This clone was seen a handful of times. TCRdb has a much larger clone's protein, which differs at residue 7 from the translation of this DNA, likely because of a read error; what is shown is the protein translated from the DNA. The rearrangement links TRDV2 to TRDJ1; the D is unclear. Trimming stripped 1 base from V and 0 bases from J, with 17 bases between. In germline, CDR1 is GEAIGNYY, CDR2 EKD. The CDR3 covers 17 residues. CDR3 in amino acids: CACDTLVDGKYTDKLIF. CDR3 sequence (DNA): TGTGCCTGTGACACTCTGGTGGATGGAAAGTACACCGATAAACTCATCTTT.

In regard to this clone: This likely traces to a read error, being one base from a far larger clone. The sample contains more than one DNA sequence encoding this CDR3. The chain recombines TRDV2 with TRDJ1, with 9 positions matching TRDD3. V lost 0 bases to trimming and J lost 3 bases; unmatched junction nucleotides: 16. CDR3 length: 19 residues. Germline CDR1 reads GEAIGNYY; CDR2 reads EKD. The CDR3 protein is CACDTVAGLGDEFPDKLIF. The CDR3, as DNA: TGTGCCTGTGACACCGTTGCTGGTCTGGGGGATGAATTCCCCGATAAACTCATCTTT.